This T cell receptor beta chain is from a study of cytomegalovirus exposure and HLA in healthy donors. Study context: One earlier analysis, a look at 180 million or so T cells, found almost 120 million unique TCR beta sequences.

This clone was detected once. Its antigen is unknown. The CDR3 covers 15 residues. Trimming took 5 bases from V and 4 from J, leaving 14 bases between them. CDR1 and CDR2 (germline): SGHTA, FQGNSA. General study findings and limits: Rare TCR sequences dominated, though some public TCRs recurred in many donors. Certain sequence variants were highly shared and formed a cluster, and this cluster was likely a sequencing artifact.

PCR was performed using 60 Vbeta and 13 Jbeta primers. The assay was immunoSEQ multiplex PCR, and TCRdb's table has in-frame clones only and misses some. The sample yields around 240,000 clones, roughly 87% seen once. The chain is built from TRBV7-2 and TRBJ2-2; weak D call: TRBD1 (6 bases). The origin of this receptor is a woman in her thirties or forties in good health and CMV-seropositive. The sequencing sample was made of PBMCs. The CDR3 DNA is TGTGCCAGCAGCGATCAGGGGCGCGGCACCGGGGAGCTGTTTTTT. Translation: CASSDQGRGTGELFF.